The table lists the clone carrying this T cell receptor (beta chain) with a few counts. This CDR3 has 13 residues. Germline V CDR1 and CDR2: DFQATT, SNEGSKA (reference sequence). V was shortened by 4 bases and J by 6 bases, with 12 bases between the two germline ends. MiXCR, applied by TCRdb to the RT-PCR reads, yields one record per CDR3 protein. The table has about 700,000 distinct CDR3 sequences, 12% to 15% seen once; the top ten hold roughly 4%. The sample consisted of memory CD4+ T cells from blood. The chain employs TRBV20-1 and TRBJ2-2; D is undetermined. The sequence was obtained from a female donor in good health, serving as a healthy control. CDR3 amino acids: CSATDGVPGELFF. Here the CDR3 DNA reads TGCAGTGCTACCGACGGAGTCCCCGGGGAGCTGTTTTTT.